This TCR beta chain was profiled in a study of blood T cells in healthy people across ages. Study observations and caveats: With unsorted PBMCs, a conclusive comparison of naive versus antigen-experienced cells was not possible. Percentage of naive T cells showed a strong correlation with TCR beta diversity.

A J-beta primer mix and a sample-barcoded 5' primer were used in a second PCR of about 7 to 12 cycles. From the 5' RACE reads, TCRdb called clonotypes with MiXCR, one entry per CDR3 protein. The sample comprises about 1.4 million distinct CDR3 sequences, approximately 59% of which are singletons, and more than 6% rests with the top ten. Notes on this clonotype: The target antigen is unknown.

The total RNA that was extracted per sample amounted to at least 5 micrograms. Material: blood. The TCR comes from a man between 18 and 35 years old in good health.

CDR3 sequence reads: CASSQATSGSYEQFF. Written as DNA, the CDR3 is TGTGCCAGCAGCCAAGCGACGAGCGGGAGCTATGAGCAGTTCTTC. The rearrangement uses TRBV4-2 and TRBJ2-1; the match to TRBD2 covers 8 bases. V gave up 1 base and J gave up 8 bases; unmatched junction bases: 7. CDR3 size: 15 residues. Germline V gives CDR1 LGHNA, CDR2 YNFKEQ.